A selection of T cell receptor beta chains follows, all from one sample in a study of control samples from healthy donors and cancer patients. Measured with immunoSEQ multiplex PCR; TCRdb has only the in-frame clones, and not every one. This table has approximately 130,000 clones, more than 75% appearing once. The specimen was blood. The receptors come from a man aged 25-45 years in good health. The CDR3 runs from the conserved cysteine through the conserved F or W. Rows give clone size only sometimes, using once, few, many, or a class for an expanded clone.

length	V	size	CDR3
15	TRBV7-3	NA	CASSPVGGESYEQYF
13	TRBV5-1	NA	CASSTGTGGEAFF
15	TRBV6-1	few	CASSEGDREFYTQYF
15	TRBV19	NA	CASSVGRPTNYGYTF
17	TRBV6-6	many	CASSPIPGQGITGELFF
14	TRBV25-1	NA	CASSEPGPYNEQFF
14	TRBV3-1/TRBV3-2	few	CASSPPGLNQPQHF
12	TRBV12-5	NA	CASGFKGNTIYF
14	TRBV6-2/TRBV6-3	few	CASSDPGLENEQFF
12	TRBV10-3	NA	CAISREGDTQYF
15	TRBV5-1	NA	CASSPSGVRTGELFF
15	TRBV3-1/TRBV3-2	NA	CASSQGSGGPYEQYF
15	TRBV9	NA	CASSSGQGNTGELFF
13	TRBV7-8	NA	CASNTLGVTEAFF
13	TRBV21-1	once	CASSKIKVNTIYF
16	TRBV7-2	NA	CASAPVRGAGANVLTF
13	TRBV13	NA	CASRVQAGNTIYF
14	TRBV11-2	NA	CASTLGLGVDTQYF
15	TRBV5-1	NA	CASSPSSYLTETQYF
17	TRBV7-2	NA	CASSLVVSGRYNSPLHF
13	TRBV11-2	NA	CASTLGVYNEQFF
13	TRBV11-2	NA	CASSRGLSSEAFF
15	TRBV6-2/TRBV6-3	NA	CASSPRDRAGGELFF
14	TRBV19	NA	CASSIESGYNEQFF
16	TRBV11-2	NA	CASSFWGQGMNTEAFF
13	TRBV3-1/TRBV3-2	once	CASSQDIGETQYF
13	TRBV12-3/TRBV12-4	NA	CASSSQLAYGYTF
15	TRBV11-2	NA	CASSRVGAKTGELFF
12	TRBV9	NA	CASSVQARGYTF
18	TRBV5-1	NA	CASSLVPGQGAGGNIQYF
17	TRBV6-2/TRBV6-3	NA	CASSDGLAGGITETQYF
13	TRBV14	NA	CASSPPGPRGAFF
13	TRBV27	once	CASSLFKVTEAFF
14	TRBV25-1	NA	CASSEPGPYNEQFF
12	TRBV10-3	NA	CAIRDGSGPQHF